These 27 T cell receptor beta chains were all obtained from the same sample, sequenced in a study of blood T cell repertoires in COVID-19. Only in-frame clones appear in the TCRdb table, and some are missing; sequencing was by immunoSEQ multiplex PCR. The profile shows 150,000 to 190,000 clones, over 60% of them singletons. The sequencing input was peripheral blood. These receptors originate from a woman older than 75 with acute or convalescent COVID-19.

Notes on this clone: Distinct nucleotide sequences in the sample also encode this CDR3. The genes are TRBV30 and TRBJ2-1; TRBD2 matches 7 bases. Germline loops: CDR1 GTSNPN, CDR2 SVGIG (reference sequence). The V segment lost 8 bases and the J segment 2 bases; nucleotides outside the gene matches: 9. CDR3 length: 14 amino acids. CDR3 coding DNA: TGTGCCGGGCGGGCTAGCGGCGCCTACAATGAGCAGTTCTTC. Translating it yields CAGRASGAYNEQFF. Drawing the rest from reference TRBV30 and TRBJ2-1, the complete variable domain is SQTIHQWPATLVQPVGSPLSLECTVEGTSNPNLYWYRQAAGRGLQLLFYSVGIGQISSEVPQNLSASRPQDRQFILSSKKLLLSDSGFYLCAGRASGAYNEQFFGPGTRLTVL.

This clone has a single count. The CDR3 DNA sequence: TGTGCCAGCAGCCCCGGGGGACAGGGGGTCCCCTATGGCTACACCTTC. Translation gives CASSPGGQGVPYGYTF. The chain employs TRBV7-2 and TRBJ1-2; 11 bases line up with TRBD1. This CDR3 region has 16 residues. The V gene end was trimmed by 5 bases and the J gene end by 4 bases; junction bases not matched to a gene: 9. CDR1 SGHTA and CDR2 FQGNSA come from the germline V gene. Looking up the rest from reference TRBV7-2 and TRBJ1-2 gives the full variable domain: GAGVSQSPSNKVTEKGKDVELRCDPISGHTALYWYRQSLGQGLEFLIYFQGNSAPDKSGLPSDRFSAERTGGSVSTLTIQRTQQEDSAVYLCASSPGGQGVPYGYTFGSGTRLTVV.

The V and J genes are TRBV20-1 and TRBJ1-5; D is unresolved. The CDR3 length is 11 residues. The V and J ends lost 2 bases and 13 bases respectively, with 12 bases between them. Germline assignment: CDR1 DFQATT and CDR2 SNEGSKA (reference sequence). CDR3 nucleotide sequence: TGCAGTGCTAGATCCGAGGGCCAGCAGCATTTT. Its protein is CSARSEGQQHF.

The rearrangement joins TRBV3-1 (or the pseudogene TRBV3-2) to TRBJ2-1, with TRBD2 identical over 11 bases. V dropped 5 bases and J dropped 9; count of bases not matched to a gene: 9. The germline V gene encodes CDR1 LGHDT and CDR2 YNNKEL (reference sequence). This CDR3 is 15 amino acids long. The CDR3, as DNA: TGTGCCAGCAGCAAGACTAGCGGGGTATCGGGTGAGCAGTTCTTC. It yields the protein CASSKTSGVSGEQFF.

This chain joins TRBV27 and TRBJ1-5; TRBD1 matches at 7 bases. J was trimmed by 5 bases and V by 2 bases; bases with no gene match: 0. Germline-derived CDR1 and CDR2 are MNHEY and SMNVEV (reference sequence). The CDR3 consists of 13 residues. CDR3 DNA sequence: TGTGCCAGCAGTTTACAGGGGGATCAGCCCCAGCATTTT. This codes for CASSLQGDQPQHF.

The V call is TRBV30, the J call TRBJ2-5, with D possibly TRBD2 on 6 matching bases. CDR1 is GTSNPN, CDR2 SVGIG, per germline (reference sequence). V shed 5 bases and J shed 4 bases, with 20 bases lying between them. CDR3 length: 15 amino acids. The CDR3 sequence: CAWGSPGTFGETQYF. CDR3 coding DNA: TGTGCCTGGGGATCCCCAGGGACTTTTGGAGAGACCCAGTACTTC. The whole variable domain, remainder taken from reference TRBV30 and TRBJ2-5, is SQTIHQWPATLVQPVGSPLSLECTVEGTSNPNLYWYRQAAGRGLQLLFYSVGIGQISSEVPQNLSASRPQDRQFILSSKKLLLSDSGFYLCAWGSPGTFGETQYFGPGTRLLVL.

There are a few counts of this clone. The chain links TRBV5-1 to TRBJ1-1; D not certain. The CDR3 totals 13 residues. V dropped 3 bases and J dropped 11 bases, with 17 bases sitting between them. Germline V gives CDR1 SGHRS, CDR2 YFSETQ. The CDR3 coding sequence is TGCGCCAGCAGCTCCAACCATCGGTCGGGGGCTTTCTTT. Translating it yields CASSSNHRSGAFF.

This chain joins TRBV4-1 and TRBJ1-1; D is uncertain. The CDR3 extends over 13 amino acids. CDR1 and CDR2 (germline): MGHRA, YSYEKL. Trimming took off 5 bases at V and 3 bases at J, with 10 bases between the two ends. CDR3 bases: TGCGCCAGCAGCTTAACCCGGGACACTGAAGCTTTCTTT. Translated: CASSLTRDTEAFF.

The chain carries TRBV5-1 and TRBJ1-2, with TRBD1 matching 11 bases. V dropped 4 bases and J dropped 4; count of bases not matched to a gene: 3. Looked up from germline, CDR1 is SGHRS and CDR2 is YFSETQ. This CDR3 contains 14 residues. The CDR3 spells CASSPGQGVYGYTF. The CDR3 bases are TGCGCCAGCAGCCCGGGACAGGGGGTCTATGGCTACACCTTC.

The chain links TRBV2 to TRBJ1-5, with 9 bases lining up with TRBD1. This CDR3 contains 13 residues. Germline V lookup: CDR1 SNHLY, CDR2 FYNNEI. Unmatched junction bases numbered 3, after V lost 8 bases and J lost 4 bases. DNA for the CDR3: TGTGCCAGCCACGGACAGGGGAATCAGCCCCAGCATTTT. It is translated as CASHGQGNQPQHF.

A single count supports this clone. The rearrangement uses TRBV6-5 and TRBJ1-2; TRBD1 matches 7 bases. The CDR3 sequence is 13 residues long. Germline assignment: CDR1 MNHEY and CDR2 SVGAGI. V lost 5 bases, J lost 5 bases, and 5 bases stayed unmatched. The CDR3 here is CASSTGVEYGYTF. CDR3 in DNA: TGTGCCAGCAGTACAGGGGTCGAGTATGGCTACACCTTC.

The V and J genes are TRBV9 and TRBJ1-3, with 9 bases lining up with TRBD1. This CDR3 has 16 amino acids. Trimming at V came to 3 bases and at J to 0 bases, leaving 4 bases not matched to a gene. Germline V lookup: CDR1 SGDLS, CDR2 YYNGEE. The CDR3 DNA follows: TGTGCCAGCAGCGAGACAGGGGGATTCTCTGGAAACACCATATATTTT. This sequence encodes CASSETGGFSGNTIYF.

V gene TRBV3-1 (or the pseudogene TRBV3-2) combines with J gene TRBJ2-5; maybe TRBD2 (6 bases). CDR1 is LGHDT, CDR2 YNNKEL, per germline (reference sequence). V shed 1 base and J shed 9 bases, with 18 bases lying between them. This CDR3 contains 15 residues. CDR3 residues: CASSQGRGGTMAQYF. The DNA for the CDR3 is TGTGCCAGCAGCCAAGGGAGGGGTGGGACGATGGCCCAGTACTTC.

This chain joins TRBV9 and TRBJ2-3; possible D gene TRBD2, 6 bases. The CDR3 extends over 15 amino acids. Trimming removed 3 bases at V and 5 bases at J, with 16 bases between. Germline V lookup: CDR1 SGDLS, CDR2 YYNGEE. The CDR3 here is CASSGTGSLRDTQYF. The CDR3 DNA follows: TGTGCCAGCAGCGGGACCGGGAGTCTTCGAGATACGCAGTATTTT. Together with reference TRBV9 and TRBJ2-3, the CDR3 gives the full variable domain: DSGVTQTPKHLITATGQRVTLRCSPRSGDLSVYWYQQSLDQGLQFLIQYYNGEERAKGNILERFSAQQFPDLHSELNLSSLELGDSALYFCASSGTGSLRDTQYFGPGTRLTVL.

The chain couples TRBV14 to TRBJ1-2; the D is unclear. V dropped 4 bases and J dropped 8 bases, with 17 bases sitting between them. The CDR3 is 14 amino acids. CDR1 and CDR2 from the germline V gene are SGHDN and FVKESK. The CDR3 bases are TGTGCCAGCAGCCGGAATGTTGCAGACGGGGGCTACACCTTC. Amino acid sequence: CASSRNVADGGYTF.

This chain uses TRBV9 with TRBJ2-1; D unresolved. Germline V gives CDR1 SGDLS, CDR2 YYNGEE. The V end was cut by 0 bases, the J end by 7 bases, with 11 bases between. This CDR3 has 14 residues. The CDR3 loop reads CASSVAGIQNEQFF. The CDR3, as DNA: TGTGCCAGCAGCGTAGCTGGCATTCAGAATGAGCAGTTCTTC.

The chain uses TRBV6-5 and TRBJ2-1; D is possibly TRBD2 (5 bases). CDR1 is MNHEY and CDR2 is SVGAGI in the germline V gene. The CDR3 sequence is 15 residues long. Between the trimmed V and J ends, which lost 6 bases and 4 bases, there was a span of 16 bases. The CDR3 nucleotides read TGTGCCAGCAGCCAGAGGGAGCCACTTTACAATGAGCAGTTCTTC. Translating it yields CASSQREPLYNEQFF.

The chain has TRBV19 and TRBJ2-5; TRBD1 matches 7 bases. The CDR3 runs 14 residues. Germline CDR1 and CDR2: LNHDA and SQIVND (reference sequence). J lost 1 base, V lost 10 bases, and 9 bases had no gene match. The CDR3 loop reads CATQNRGVQETQYF. DNA for the CDR3: TGTGCCACCCAGAACAGGGGCGTCCAAGAGACCCAGTACTTC.

The V gene is TRBV20-1, the J gene TRBJ2-7; a weak D match, TRBD1 (6 bases). The germline V gene has CDR1 DFQATT and CDR2 SNEGSKA (reference sequence). V was clipped by 3 bases and J by 1 base, with 13 bases between them. CDR3 length: 14 amino acids. CDR3: CSASLPRGSYEQYF. The DNA for the CDR3 is TGCAGTGCTAGTCTTCCCAGGGGTTCCTACGAGCAGTACTTC.

V is TRBV5-1 and J is TRBJ2-1; D possibly corresponds to TRBD2 (5 bases). The length of the CDR3 is 14 residues. The germline gives CDR1 SGHRS, CDR2 YFSETQ. Trimming took 2 bases from V and 10 from J, leaving 16 bases between them. In nucleotides, the CDR3 is TGCGCCAGCAGCTTAACCCCTAGCTTCAGCGAGCAGTTCTTC. Translation gives CASSLTPSFSEQFF.

The chain combines TRBV10-1 with TRBJ2-2; TRBD1 agrees at 12 bases. The germline CDR1 and CDR2 sequences are WNHNN and SYGVQD (reference sequence). The CDR3 is made up of 15 amino acids. The trim removed 5 bases at V and 6 bases at J, leaving 4 bases unmatched. In nucleotides, the CDR3 is TGCGCCAGCAGTCCGGGACAGGGGGCACCCGGGGAGCTGTTTTTT. Residues: CASSPGQGAPGELFF.

The V call is TRBV20-1, the J call TRBJ2-5; D may be TRBD1 (5 bases). With 3 bases removed from V and 1 base from J, the gap between germline ends came to 9 bases. The CDR3 has 13 amino acids. Germline-derived CDR1 and CDR2 are DFQATT and SNEGSKA (reference sequence). CDR3 bases: TGCAGTGCTAGTGCACAGGTCCAAGAGACCCAGTACTTC. It translates to CSASAQVQETQYF.

This clone was seen just once. The chain links TRBV5-1 to TRBJ2-2; TRBD1 aligns across 9 bases. The CDR3 consists of 18 residues. Looked up from germline, CDR1 is SGHRS and CDR2 is YFSETQ. Trimming took 0 bases from V and 6 from J; bases not matched to a gene: 12. CDR3 loop: CASSLVISGQGYSGELFF. The CDR3 DNA follows: TGCGCCAGCAGCTTGGTTATATCGGGACAGGGATACTCCGGGGAGCTGTTTTTT.

V usage is TRBV19 and J usage is TRBJ2-1; TRBD2 aligns across 8 bases. The CDR3 runs 16 residues. The trim removed 5 bases at V and 2 bases at J, leaving 8 bases unmatched. Germline V gives CDR1 LNHDA, CDR2 SQIVND (reference sequence). The CDR3 protein is CASSARSGSPYNEQFF. CDR3 DNA: TGTGCCAGTAGTGCCCGAAGCGGGAGCCCCTACAATGAGCAGTTCTTC.

V gene TRBV27 combines with J gene TRBJ1-1; D perhaps matches TRBD1 (6 bases). Trimming took 2 bases from V and 0 from J, leaving 10 bases between them. Germline loops: CDR1 MNHEY, CDR2 SMNVEV (reference sequence). This CDR3 comprises 15 residues. The CDR3: CASSLTTGMNTEAFF. In DNA form, the CDR3 reads TGTGCCAGCAGTTTAACTACAGGGATGAACACTGAAGCTTTCTTT.

J is TRBJ1-6 and V is TRBV6-5; maybe TRBD1 (6 bases). The germline V gene has CDR1 MNHEY and CDR2 SVGAGI. V lost 9 bases and J lost 5, with 17 bases in between. The CDR3 length is 15 residues. The CDR3 nucleotides read TGTGCCAGTTGTCCCGACAGGCCCAATAATTCACCCCTCCACTTT. This encodes CASCPDRPNNSPLHF.

In its sample, this clone was seen many times. The chain is built from TRBV19 and TRBJ2-3; perhaps TRBD2 as D (6 bases). Germline CDR1 LNHDA, CDR2 SQIVND (reference sequence). V was clipped by 9 bases and J by 5 bases, with 30 bases between them. This CDR3 region has 18 residues. The CDR3 here is CASKPPSLAHHGGDTQYF. The CDR3 coding sequence is TGTGCCAGCAAACCCCCCTCACTAGCCCACCATGGTGGAGATACGCAGTATTTT.